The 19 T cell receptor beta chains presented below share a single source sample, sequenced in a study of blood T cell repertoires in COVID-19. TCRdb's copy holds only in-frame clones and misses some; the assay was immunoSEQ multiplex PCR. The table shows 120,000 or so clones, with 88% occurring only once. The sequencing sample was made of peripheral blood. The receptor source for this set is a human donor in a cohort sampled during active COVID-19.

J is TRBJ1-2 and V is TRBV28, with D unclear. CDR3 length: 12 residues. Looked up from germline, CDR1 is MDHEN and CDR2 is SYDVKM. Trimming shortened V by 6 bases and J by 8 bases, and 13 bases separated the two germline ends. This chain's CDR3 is CASRPIREGYTF. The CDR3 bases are TGTGCCAGCAGACCGATCCGGGAAGGCTACACCTTC.

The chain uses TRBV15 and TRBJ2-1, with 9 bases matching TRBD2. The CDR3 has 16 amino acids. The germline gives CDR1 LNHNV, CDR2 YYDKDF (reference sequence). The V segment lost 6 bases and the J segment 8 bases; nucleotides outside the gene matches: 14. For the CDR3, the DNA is TGTGCCACCAGTTCAATTGGAACTAGCGGGCGGCATGAGCAGTTCTTC. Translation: CATSSIGTSGRHEQFF.

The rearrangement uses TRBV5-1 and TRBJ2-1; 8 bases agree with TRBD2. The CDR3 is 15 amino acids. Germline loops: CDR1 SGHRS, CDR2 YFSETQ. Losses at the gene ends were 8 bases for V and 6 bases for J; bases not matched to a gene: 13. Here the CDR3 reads CASSIGGLEINEQFF. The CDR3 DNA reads TGCGCCAGTAGCATTGGGGGACTAGAAATCAATGAGCAGTTCTTC.

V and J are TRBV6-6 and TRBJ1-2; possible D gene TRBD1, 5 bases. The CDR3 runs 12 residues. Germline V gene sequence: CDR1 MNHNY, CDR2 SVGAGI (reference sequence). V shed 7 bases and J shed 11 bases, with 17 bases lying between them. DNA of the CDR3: TGTGCCAGCACCCTCCGCCGGGAGGGGTACACCTTC. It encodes CASTLRREGYTF.

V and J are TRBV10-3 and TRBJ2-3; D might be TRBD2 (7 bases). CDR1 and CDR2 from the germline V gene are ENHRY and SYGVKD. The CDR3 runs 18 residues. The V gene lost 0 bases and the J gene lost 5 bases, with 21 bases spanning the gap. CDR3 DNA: TGTGCCATCAGTGAGTCAGGAGTTGGAGGGGGGGCCGGAGATACGCAGTATTTT. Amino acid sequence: CAISESGVGGGAGDTQYF.

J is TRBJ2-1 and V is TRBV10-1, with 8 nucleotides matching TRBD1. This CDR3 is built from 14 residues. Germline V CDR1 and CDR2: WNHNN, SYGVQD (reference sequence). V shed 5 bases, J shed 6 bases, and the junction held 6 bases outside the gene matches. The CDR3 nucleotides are TGCGCCAGCAGTCGGACAGGGAGGTCCAATGAGCAGTTCTTC. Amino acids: CASSRTGRSNEQFF.

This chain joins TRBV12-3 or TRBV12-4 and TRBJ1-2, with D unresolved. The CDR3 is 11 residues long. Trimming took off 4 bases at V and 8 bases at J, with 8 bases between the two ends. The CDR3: CASSSGRGYTF. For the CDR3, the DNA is TGTGCCAGCAGTTCTGGGAGAGGCTACACCTTC.

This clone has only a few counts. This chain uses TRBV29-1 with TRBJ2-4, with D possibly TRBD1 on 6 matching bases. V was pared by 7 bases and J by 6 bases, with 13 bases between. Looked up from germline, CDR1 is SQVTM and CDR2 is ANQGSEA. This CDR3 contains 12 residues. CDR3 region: CSATGHPNIQYF. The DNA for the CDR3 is TGCAGCGCGACGGGACACCCAAACATTCAGTACTTC.

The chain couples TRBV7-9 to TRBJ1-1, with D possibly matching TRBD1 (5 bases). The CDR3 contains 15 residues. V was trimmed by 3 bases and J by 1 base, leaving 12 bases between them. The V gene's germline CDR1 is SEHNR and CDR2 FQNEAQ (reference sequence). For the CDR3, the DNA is TGTGCCAGCAGCTTCGATCTGGGGGGGAACACTGAAGCTTTCTTT. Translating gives CASSFDLGGNTEAFF.

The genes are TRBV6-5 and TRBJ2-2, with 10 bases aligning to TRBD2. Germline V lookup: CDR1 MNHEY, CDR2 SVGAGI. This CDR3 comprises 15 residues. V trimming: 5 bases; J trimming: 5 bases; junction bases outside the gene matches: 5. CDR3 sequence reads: CASSPASGGTGELFF. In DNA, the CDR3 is TGTGCCAGCAGTCCCGCTAGCGGGGGAACCGGGGAGCTGTTTTTT.

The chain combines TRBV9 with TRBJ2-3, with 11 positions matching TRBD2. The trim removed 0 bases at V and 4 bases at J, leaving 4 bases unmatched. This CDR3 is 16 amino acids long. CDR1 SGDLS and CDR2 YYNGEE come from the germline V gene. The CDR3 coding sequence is TGTGCCAGCAGCGTAGGCATACTAGCGGGAGCAGATACGCAGTATTTT. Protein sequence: CASSVGILAGADTQYF.

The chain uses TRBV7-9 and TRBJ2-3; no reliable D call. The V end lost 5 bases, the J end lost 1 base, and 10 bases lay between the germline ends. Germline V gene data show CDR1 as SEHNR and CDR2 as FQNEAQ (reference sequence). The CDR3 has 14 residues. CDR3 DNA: TGTGCCAGCAGCCCCTTCACTGGCACAGATACGCAGTATTTT. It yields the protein CASSPFTGTDTQYF.

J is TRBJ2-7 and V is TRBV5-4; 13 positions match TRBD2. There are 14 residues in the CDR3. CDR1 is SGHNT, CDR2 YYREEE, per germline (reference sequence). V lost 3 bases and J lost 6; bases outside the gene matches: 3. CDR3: CASSSGLAGAEQYF. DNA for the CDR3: TGTGCCAGCAGCTCCGGACTAGCGGGGGCCGAGCAGTACTTC.

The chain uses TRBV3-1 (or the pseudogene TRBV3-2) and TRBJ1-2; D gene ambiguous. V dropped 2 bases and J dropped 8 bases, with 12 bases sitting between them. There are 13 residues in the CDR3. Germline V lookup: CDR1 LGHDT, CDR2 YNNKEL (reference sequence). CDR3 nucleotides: TGTGCCAGCAGCCAAACAGATCTAAGGGGCTACACCTTC. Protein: CASSQTDLRGYTF.

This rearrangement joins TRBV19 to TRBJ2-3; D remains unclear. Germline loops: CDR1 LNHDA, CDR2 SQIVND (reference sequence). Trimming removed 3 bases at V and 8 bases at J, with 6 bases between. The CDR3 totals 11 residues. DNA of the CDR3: TGTGCCAGTAGTATGTCGGTTACGCAGTATTTT. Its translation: CASSMSVTQYF.

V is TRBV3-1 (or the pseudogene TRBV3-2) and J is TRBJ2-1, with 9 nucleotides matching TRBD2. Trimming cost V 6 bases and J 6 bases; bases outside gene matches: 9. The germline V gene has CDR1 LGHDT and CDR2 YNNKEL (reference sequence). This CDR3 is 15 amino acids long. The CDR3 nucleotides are TGTGCCAGCAGGGGGGTAGCGGGAGCCACCAATGAGCAGTTCTTC. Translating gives CASRGVAGATNEQFF.

The CDR3 DNA reads TGCGCCAGCAGTTTTACAGGGGACACTGAAGCTTTCTTT. It encodes CASSFTGDTEAFF. The rearrangement joins TRBV5-1 to TRBJ1-1; 7 bases align to TRBD1. Trimming cost V 5 bases and J 3 bases; bases outside gene matches: 4. Germline-derived CDR1 and CDR2 are SGHRS and YFSETQ. The CDR3 length is 13 residues.

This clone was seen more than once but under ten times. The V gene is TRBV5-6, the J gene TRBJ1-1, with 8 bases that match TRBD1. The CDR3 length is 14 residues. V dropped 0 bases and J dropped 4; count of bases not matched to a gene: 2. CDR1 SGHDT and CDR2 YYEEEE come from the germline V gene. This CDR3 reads CASSLVGTGTEAFF. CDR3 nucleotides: TGTGCCAGCAGCTTGGTAGGGACAGGCACTGAAGCTTTCTTT.

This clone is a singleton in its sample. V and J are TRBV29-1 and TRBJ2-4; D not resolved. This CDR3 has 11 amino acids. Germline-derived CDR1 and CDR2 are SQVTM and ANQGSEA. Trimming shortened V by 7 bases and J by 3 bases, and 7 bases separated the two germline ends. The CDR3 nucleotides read TGCAGCGCAAGAGACAAAAACATTCAGTACTTC. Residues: CSARDKNIQYF. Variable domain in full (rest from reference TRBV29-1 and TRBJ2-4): SAVISQKPSRDICQRGTSLTIQCQVDSQVTMMFWYRQQPGQSLTLIATANQGSEATYESGFVIDKFPISRPNLTFSTLTVSNMSPEDSSIYLCSARDKNIQYFGAGTRLSVL.